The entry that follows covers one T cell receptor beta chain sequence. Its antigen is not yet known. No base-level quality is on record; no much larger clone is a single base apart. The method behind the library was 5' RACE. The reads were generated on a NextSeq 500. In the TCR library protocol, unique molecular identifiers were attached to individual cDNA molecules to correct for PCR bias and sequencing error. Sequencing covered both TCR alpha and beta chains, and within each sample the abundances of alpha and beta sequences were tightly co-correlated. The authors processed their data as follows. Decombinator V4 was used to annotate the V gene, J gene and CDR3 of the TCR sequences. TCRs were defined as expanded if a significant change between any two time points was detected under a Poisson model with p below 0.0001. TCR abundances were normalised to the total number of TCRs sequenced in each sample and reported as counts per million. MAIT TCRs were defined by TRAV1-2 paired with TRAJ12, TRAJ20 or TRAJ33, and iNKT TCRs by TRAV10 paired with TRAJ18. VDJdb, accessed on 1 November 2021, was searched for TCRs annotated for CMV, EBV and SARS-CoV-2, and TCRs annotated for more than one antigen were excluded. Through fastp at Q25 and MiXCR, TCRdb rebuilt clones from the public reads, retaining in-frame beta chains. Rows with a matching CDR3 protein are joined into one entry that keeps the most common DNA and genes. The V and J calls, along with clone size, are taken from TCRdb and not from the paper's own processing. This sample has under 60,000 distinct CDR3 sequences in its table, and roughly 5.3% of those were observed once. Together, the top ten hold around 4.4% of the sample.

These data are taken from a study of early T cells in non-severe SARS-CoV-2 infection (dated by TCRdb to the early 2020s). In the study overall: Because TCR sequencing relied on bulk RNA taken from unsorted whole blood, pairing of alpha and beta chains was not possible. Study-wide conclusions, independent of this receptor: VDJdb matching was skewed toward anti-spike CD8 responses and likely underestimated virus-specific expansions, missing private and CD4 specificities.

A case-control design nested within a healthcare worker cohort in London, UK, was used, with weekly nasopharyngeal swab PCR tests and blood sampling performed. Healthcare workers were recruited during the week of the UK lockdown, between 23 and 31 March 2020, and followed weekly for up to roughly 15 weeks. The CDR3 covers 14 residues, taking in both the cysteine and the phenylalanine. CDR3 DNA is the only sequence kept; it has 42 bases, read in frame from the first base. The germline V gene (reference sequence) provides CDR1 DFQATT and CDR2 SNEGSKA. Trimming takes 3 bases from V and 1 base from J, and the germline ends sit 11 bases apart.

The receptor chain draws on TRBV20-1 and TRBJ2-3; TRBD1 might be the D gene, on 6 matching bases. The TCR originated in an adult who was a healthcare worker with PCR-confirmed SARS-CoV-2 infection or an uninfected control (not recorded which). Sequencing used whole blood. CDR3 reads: CSARDRARTDTQYF. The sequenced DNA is TGCAGTGCTAGGGACAGAGCTCGCACAGATACGCAGTATTTT.